This entry lists 10 T cell receptor beta chains sequenced from one sample in a study of cytomegalovirus exposure and HLA in healthy donors. TCRdb's copy holds only in-frame clones and misses some; the assay was immunoSEQ multiplex PCR. This sample yields over 90,000 clones, of which about 95% are seen a single time; 0.89% belongs to the top ten. The sequenced sample consisted of PBMCs. These receptors were taken from a woman between 18 and 29 years old in good health and CMV-seronegative.

This chain links TRBV23-1 with TRBJ1-5; 7 nucleotides line up with TRBD1. TRBV23-1 is filed as an ORF, its function uncertain. V lost 8 bases and J lost 0; bases outside the gene matches: 19. This CDR3 is built from 19 residues. The CDR3 loop is CASGTLTGTRWNSNQPQHF. The CDR3 coding sequence is TGCGCCAGCGGAACCTTGACAGGGACCCGTTGGAATAGCAATCAGCCCCAGCATTTT.

V usage is TRBV10-3 and J usage is TRBJ1-1, with a weak D call TRBD1 (5 bases). Deletions cut 6 bases from V and 5 bases from J, with 10 bases between. Germline CDR1 and CDR2: ENHRY and SYGVKD. The CDR3 has 12 residues. The CDR3 sequence is CAIRETGTEAFF. In DNA form, the CDR3 reads TGTGCCATCAGGGAAACAGGAACTGAAGCTTTCTTT.

The chain recombines TRBV2 with TRBJ2-3, with D perhaps matching TRBD1 (6 bases). Between the trimmed V and J ends, which lost 6 bases and 6 bases, there was a span of 16 bases. The CDR3 extends over 14 amino acids. CDR1 SNHLY and CDR2 FYNNEI come from the germline V gene. CDR3 coding DNA: TGTGCCAGCAGCGGCGCCAGGGGAGAGGATACGCAGTATTTT. It is translated as CASSGARGEDTQYF.

For this clone: Other DNA sequences in this sample translate to the same CDR3. The chain joins TRBV27 to TRBJ2-1, with D possibly being TRBD2 (5 bases). This CDR3 region has 15 residues. In germline, CDR1 is MNHEY, CDR2 SMNVEV (reference sequence). Trimming stripped 4 bases from V and 0 bases from J, with 10 bases between. The CDR3 DNA reads TGTGCCAGCAGTTATGGCGGGTACTCCTACAATGAGCAGTTCTTC. Translated, it gives CASSYGGYSYNEQFF.

This clone was picked up one time. This chain connects TRBV30 to TRBJ1-3, with a possible D match to TRBD1 (5 bases). The V end lost 3 bases, the J end lost 1 base, and 10 bases lay between the germline ends. This CDR3 spans 14 amino acids. Germline CDR1 and CDR2: GTSNPN and SVGIG (reference sequence). DNA for the CDR3: TGTGCCTGGAGCAAGGGGCGGTCTGGAAACACCATATATTTT. It translates to CAWSKGRSGNTIYF.

As to this clone: Other DNA sequences in this specimen translate into the identical CDR3. The CDR3 here is CASSPGTGTYEQYF. The CDR3 nucleotides read TGTGCCAGCTCACCCGGGACAGGGACCTACGAGCAGTACTTC. The gene calls are TRBV18 and TRBJ2-7; the match to TRBD1 covers 9 bases. This CDR3 has 14 residues. Trimming cost V 3 bases and J 2 bases; bases outside gene matches: 2. Looked up from germline, CDR1 is KGHSH and CDR2 is LQKENI.

This chain links TRBV18 with TRBJ1-2, with D possibly TRBD1 on 5 matching bases. CDR3 size: 14 residues. Germline CDR1 reads KGHSH; CDR2 reads LQKENI. Between the trimmed V and J ends, which lost 0 bases and 4 bases, there was a span of 9 bases. This CDR3 reads CASSPPGLVYGYTF. The CDR3 DNA reads as TGTGCCAGCTCACCACCGGGACTGGTCTATGGCTACACCTTC. Looking up the rest from reference TRBV18 and TRBJ1-2 gives the full variable domain: NAGVMQNPRHLVRRRGQEARLRCSPMKGHSHVYWYRQLPEEGLKFMVYLQKENIIDESGMPKERFSAEFPKEGPSILRIQQVVRGDSAAYFCASSPPGLVYGYTFGSGTRLTVV.

The chain couples TRBV29-1 to TRBJ1-2; possible D gene TRBD1, 5 bases. This CDR3 contains 14 residues. Looked up from germline, CDR1 is SQVTM and CDR2 is ANQGSEA. With 5 bases removed from V and 6 bases from J, the gap between germline ends came to 19 bases. The CDR3 region has the DNA TGCAGCGTTTTCGCGGGGGGTTTTGAGGATGGCTACACCTTC. Its translation: CSVFAGGFEDGYTF.

Written as DNA, the CDR3 is TGTGCCAGCTCACCAGGGGAGAGCACCGGGGAGCTGTTTTTT. It is translated as CASSPGESTGELFF. The chain links TRBV18 to TRBJ2-2; possibly TRBD2 for D (5 bases). The CDR3 length is 14 residues. Germline lookup yields CDR1 KGHSH and CDR2 LQKENI. V was shortened by 2 bases and J by 4 bases, with 8 bases between the two germline ends.

The chain couples TRBV5-1 to TRBJ2-7; maybe TRBD1 (7 bases). This CDR3 has 15 amino acids. Germline-derived CDR1 and CDR2 are SGHRS and YFSETQ. The V end was cut by 4 bases, the J end by 0 bases, with 14 bases between. This chain's CDR3 is CASSRGTAHSYEQYF. As DNA, the CDR3 is TGCGCCAGCAGCCGGGGGACAGCCCACTCCTACGAGCAGTACTTC.